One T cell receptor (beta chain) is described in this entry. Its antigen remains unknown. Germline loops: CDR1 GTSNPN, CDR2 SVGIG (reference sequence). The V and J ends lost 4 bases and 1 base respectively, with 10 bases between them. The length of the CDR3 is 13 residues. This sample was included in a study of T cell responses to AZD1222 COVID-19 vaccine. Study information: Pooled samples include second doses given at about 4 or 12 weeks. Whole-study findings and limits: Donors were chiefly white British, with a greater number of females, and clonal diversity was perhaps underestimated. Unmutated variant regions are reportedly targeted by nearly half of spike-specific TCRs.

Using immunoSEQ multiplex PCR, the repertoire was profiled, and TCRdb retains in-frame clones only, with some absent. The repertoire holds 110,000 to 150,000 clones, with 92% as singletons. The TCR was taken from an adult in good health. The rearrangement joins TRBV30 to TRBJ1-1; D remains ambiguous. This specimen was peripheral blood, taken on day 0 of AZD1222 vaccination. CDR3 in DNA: TGTGCCTGGATCTTGGATTCGAACACTGAAGCTTTCTTT. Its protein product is CAWILDSNTEAFF.